This T cell receptor beta chain is from a study of cytomegalovirus exposure and HLA in healthy donors. Turning to the study itself: Out of 398 genotyped donors, roughly 83% belonged to the Caucasian-associated ancestry cluster. Overall study results and limits: Among CMV-associated TCR beta chains, most appeared HLA-restricted in a later analysis. Some V segments, TRBV6-2 and TRBV6-3 among them, were indistinguishable and were therefore excluded.

Trimming left V 4 bases short and J 3 bases short, with 12 bases between. From germline, CDR1 is MNHNS and CDR2 SASEGT. This CDR3 is built from 14 residues. 60 Vbeta and 13 Jbeta primers were used in PCR. Here immunoSEQ multiplex PCR was the method, and the copy in TCRdb shows in-frame clones only, minus some. The sample yields fewer than 250,000 clones, about four fifths seen once. Worth noting for this clone: Its target is not known.

Sequencing was carried out using PBMCs. The rearrangement uses TRBV6-1 and TRBJ1-1; D ambiguous. This sequence was found in a woman aged 25 to 39 in good health and CMV-seropositive. In nucleotides, the CDR3 is TGTGCCAGCAGTGCCCACGTGAGGGACACTGAAGCTTTCTTT. This sequence encodes CASSAHVRDTEAFF.